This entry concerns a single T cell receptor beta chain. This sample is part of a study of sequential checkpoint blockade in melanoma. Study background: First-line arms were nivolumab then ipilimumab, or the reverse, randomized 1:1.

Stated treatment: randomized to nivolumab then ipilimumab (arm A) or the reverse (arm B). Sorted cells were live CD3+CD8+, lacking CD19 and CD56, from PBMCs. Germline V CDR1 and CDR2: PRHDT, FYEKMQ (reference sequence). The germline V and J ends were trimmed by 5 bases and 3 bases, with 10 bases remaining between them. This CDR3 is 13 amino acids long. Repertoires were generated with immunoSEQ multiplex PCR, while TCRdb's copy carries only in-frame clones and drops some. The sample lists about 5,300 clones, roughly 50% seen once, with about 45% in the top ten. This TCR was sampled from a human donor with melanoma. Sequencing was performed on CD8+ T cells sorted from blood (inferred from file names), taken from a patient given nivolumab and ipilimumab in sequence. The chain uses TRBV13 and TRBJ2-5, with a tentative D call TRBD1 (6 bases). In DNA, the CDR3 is TGTGCCAGCAGCGCAGGGGTTAAAGAGACCCAGTACTTC. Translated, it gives CASSAGVKETQYF.